The 20 T cell receptor beta chains listed next were all sequenced from one sample in a study of shared T cell receptors in the human thymus. TCRdb's table, derived via immunoSEQ multiplex PCR, lists solely in-frame clones and lacks some. The profile shows 700,000 to 750,000 clones, approximately 83% of them singletons. Another study also made use of these data, one on human thymus T cells.

Input material: thymocytes. These receptors were obtained from a girl less than two years old with a congenital heart defect.

The chain is built from TRBV12-5 and TRBJ1-5; TRBD1 matches 9 bases. Losses at the gene ends were 7 bases for V and 4 bases for J; bases not matched to a gene: 8. Germline V gene data show CDR1 as LGHNT and CDR2 as FRNRAP. This CDR3 comprises 15 residues. The CDR3 bases are TGTGCTAGTGCACTTGGGGACAGGGCGAATCAGCCCCAGCATTTT. It codes for CASALGDRANQPQHF.

V gene TRBV9 combines with J gene TRBJ2-7; the D gene is possibly TRBD1 (5 bases). This CDR3 is 13 amino acids long. V lost 0 bases to trimming and J lost 6 bases, with 10 bases between them. Per the germline V gene, CDR1 is SGDLS and CDR2 is YYNGEE. CDR3 sequence reads: CASSVATQGEQYF. CDR3 coding DNA: TGTGCCAGCAGCGTAGCTACCCAGGGCGAGCAGTACTTC.

The rearrangement links TRBV6-5 to TRBJ1-1; 8 bases align to TRBD1. CDR3 length: 15 residues. V was pared by 4 bases and J by 11 bases, with 15 bases of the junction left unmatched. CDR1 and CDR2 (germline): MNHEY, SVGAGI. The DNA of the CDR3 is TGTGCCAGCAGTTCACAACGCGGACAGGGACTTTGGGCTTTCTTT. Its translation: CASSSQRGQGLWAFF.

The chain carries TRBV7-2 and TRBJ2-3; TRBD2 agrees at 7 bases. The CDR3 contains 17 residues. CDR1 SGHTA and CDR2 FQGNSA come from the germline V gene. V trimming: 7 bases; J trimming: 1 base; junction bases outside the gene matches: 14. The CDR3 coding sequence is TGTGCCAGCATCTCGCCCCGGACTAGGGATGGCACAGATACGCAGTATTTT. Translation gives CASISPRTRDGTDTQYF.

The chain carries TRBV2 and TRBJ2-1; 8 bases align to TRBD1. This CDR3 spans 16 amino acids. V gave up 9 bases and J gave up 0 bases; unmatched junction bases: 10. Germline V CDR1 and CDR2: SNHLY, FYNNEI. The CDR3 DNA is TGTGCCAGGCGACAGGGGACTTATCCCTCCTACAATGAGCAGTTCTTC. Translating it yields CARRQGTYPSYNEQFF. Filled out from reference TRBV2 and TRBJ2-1, the complete variable domain reads EPEVTQTPSHQVTQMGQEVILRCVPISNHLYFYWYRQILGQKVEFLVSFYNNEISEKSEIFDDQFSVERPDGSNFTLKIRSTKLEDSAMYFCARRQGTYPSYNEQFFGPGTRLTVL.

This rearrangement joins TRBV4-1 to TRBJ2-5; D is undetermined. The V end lost 1 base, the J end lost 1 base, and 4 bases lay between the germline ends. The V gene's germline CDR1 is MGHRA and CDR2 YSYEKL. CDR3 length: 13 amino acids. This chain's CDR3 is CASSQGPQETQYF. The DNA of the CDR3 is TGCGCCAGCAGCCAAGGGCCCCAAGAGACCCAGTACTTC.

This clone was picked up one time. The chain links TRBV10-3 to TRBJ1-2; perhaps TRBD1 as D (6 bases). CDR3 length equals 12 residues. The ends were cut back, 10 bases at V and 2 bases at J, with 11 bases in the middle. In germline, CDR1 is ENHRY, CDR2 SYGVKD. The CDR3 loop is CANGDTNYGYTF. The CDR3, as DNA: TGTGCCAACGGGGACACCAACTATGGCTACACCTTC.

V and J are TRBV29-1 and TRBJ2-7; 8 bases are a match to TRBD1. The junction had 8 bases not matched to a gene; V was cut back by 7 bases and J by 0 bases. Germline loops: CDR1 SQVTM, CDR2 ANQGSEA. CDR3 length equals 14 residues. The DNA of the CDR3 is TGCAGCGCCGGACAACAGGGGGACTCCTACGAGCAGTACTTC. Its translation: CSAGQQGDSYEQYF.

This clone has a handful of counts. The V call is TRBV12-2, the J call TRBJ1-4. TRBV12-2 is a documented pseudogene. The CDR3 totals 17 residues. DNA of the CDR3: TGTGCAAGTCGCTTAGGCGTGATTAGTTCAACTAATGAAAAACTGTTTTTT. Protein: CASRLGVISSTNEKLFF.

V is TRBV5-1 and J is TRBJ1-6, with a tentative D call TRBD1 (5 bases). CDR3 size: 19 residues. Looked up from germline, CDR1 is SGHRS and CDR2 is YFSETQ. Trimming stripped 3 bases from V and 7 bases from J, with 26 bases between. CDR3 in DNA: TGCGCCAGCAGCTCGGCTGTGGGGGGTGACAGCAGACAGAATTCACCCCTCCACTTT. It yields the protein CASSSAVGGDSRQNSPLHF.

The rearrangement uses TRBV29-1 and TRBJ1-5; D is perhaps TRBD1 (5 bases). Germline V gives CDR1 SQVTM, CDR2 ANQGSEA. The CDR3 is 13 amino acids. V dropped 6 bases and J dropped 4 bases, with 13 bases sitting between them. CDR3 protein: CSVAPHRNQPQHF. The CDR3 DNA reads as TGCAGCGTGGCACCCCACAGGAATCAGCCCCAGCATTTT.

This rearrangement joins TRBV28 to TRBJ2-1; 8 bases match TRBD1. After removal of 6 bases from V and 2 bases from J, the junction contained 6 bases not matched to a gene. Germline V lookup: CDR1 MDHEN, CDR2 SYDVKM. The CDR3 has 15 residues. The CDR3 sequence: CASSPDRGPYNEQFF. CDR3 nucleotide sequence: TGTGCCAGCAGCCCCGACAGGGGCCCCTACAATGAGCAGTTCTTC.

V usage is TRBV5-6 and J usage is TRBJ2-1; maybe TRBD2 (5 bases). The CDR3 is 16 amino acids. V gave up 4 bases and J gave up 0 bases, with 14 bases separating them. CDR1 and CDR2 (germline): SGHDT, YYEEEE. The CDR3 region is CASSLVFTSSYNEQFF. The CDR3 DNA follows: TGTGCCAGCAGCCTCGTCTTTACTAGCTCCTACAATGAGCAGTTCTTC.

The chain links TRBV4-1 to TRBJ1-3, with D maybe TRBD1 (6 bases). The germline V gene encodes CDR1 MGHRA and CDR2 YSYEKL. The CDR3 runs to 15 residues. The germline V and J ends were trimmed by 0 bases and 4 bases, with 10 bases remaining between them. The CDR3 loop reads CASSQDQGQGNTIYF. CDR3 bases: TGCGCCAGCAGCCAAGACCAGGGGCAGGGAAACACCATATATTTT.

The chain links TRBV19 to TRBJ1-1; 9 bases are shared with TRBD1. Germline CDR1 is LNHDA and CDR2 is SQIVND (reference sequence). CDR3 length equals 14 residues. The trim removed 5 bases at V and 1 base at J, leaving 2 bases unmatched. CDR3 residues: CASSSTGGNTEAFF. The CDR3 DNA follows: TGTGCCAGTAGTTCGACAGGGGGGAACACTGAAGCTTTCTTT. Combining the CDR3 with reference TRBV19 and TRBJ1-1 gives the whole variable domain DGGITQSPKYLFRKEGQNVTLSCEQNLNHDAMYWYRQDPGQGLRLIYYSQIVNDFQKGDIAEGYSVSREKKESFPLTVTSAQKNPTAFYLCASSSTGGNTEAFFGQGTRLTVV.

The gene calls are TRBV28 and TRBJ2-7; TRBD1 matches 7 bases. Looked up from germline, CDR1 is MDHEN and CDR2 is SYDVKM. J lost 3 bases, V lost 3 bases, and 14 bases had no gene match. This CDR3 has 17 residues. CDR3 DNA: TGTGCCAGCAGTTTCGGTCTGAACAGGGGTTGTCTCTACGAGCAGTACTTC. Translation: CASSFGLNRGCLYEQYF.

The chain carries TRBV4-3 and TRBJ2-1, with 7 bases fitting TRBD1. Germline CDR1 reads LGHNA; CDR2 reads YSLEER. This CDR3 region has 16 residues. The junction had 7 bases not matched to a gene; V was cut back by 4 bases and J by 1 base. In nucleotides, the CDR3 is TGCGCCAGCAGCCCTTGGACAGGAGTTTCCTACAATGAGCAGTTCTTC. It specifies CASSPWTGVSYNEQFF.

The chain carries TRBV14 and TRBJ2-2; TRBD2 is a possible D gene (5 bases). Germline V lookup: CDR1 SGHDN, CDR2 FVKESK. This CDR3 spans 18 amino acids. The V gene lost 1 base and the J gene lost 0 bases, with 15 bases spanning the gap. The CDR3 reads CASSQVAGTGANTGELFF. The CDR3 nucleotides read TGTGCCAGCAGCCAAGTGGCGGGTACTGGTGCGAACACCGGGGAGCTGTTTTTT.

The V call is TRBV6-5, the J call TRBJ2-5; no clear D gene. Germline values: CDR1 MNHEY, CDR2 SVGAGI. V gave up 6 bases and J gave up 1 base, with 15 bases separating them. This CDR3 region has 15 residues. The CDR3 is CASRQIHASQETQYF. CDR3 bases: TGTGCCAGCAGGCAGATACATGCCTCCCAAGAGACCCAGTACTTC.

The count of this clone is one. This chain connects TRBV7-9 to TRBJ2-3, with 9 bases matching TRBD2. The CDR3 extends over 19 amino acids. After removal of 4 bases from V and 0 bases from J, the junction contained 14 bases not matched to a gene. The germline gives CDR1 SEHNR, CDR2 FQNEAQ (reference sequence). CDR3 region: CASSSADSGTSPSTDTQYF. CDR3 nucleotides: TGTGCCAGCAGCTCCGCTGATAGTGGGACTAGCCCTAGCACAGATACGCAGTATTTT.